Listed below are T cell receptor beta chains from one sample, sequenced in a study of OX40 agonist ivuxolimab in advanced cancers. Clones were read by immunoSEQ multiplex PCR, and TCRdb kept only the in-frame ones, dropping some. The repertoire holds some 100,000 clones, with about nine tenths as singletons. The sequencing used CD4+ or CD8+ T cells sorted from blood, collected in a trial of the OX40 agonist ivuxolimab. These TCRs come from an adult with an advanced solid tumor such as melanoma, head and neck, liver or kidney cancer. Each CDR3 is given with its conserved first and last residue. Fields, in order: D gene, clone size, V gene, J gene, CDR3 DNA, CDR3 protein. A D gene is named only where the DNA matches it firmly. The size of a clone is reported for some rows only, either as once, few or many, or as a class for expanded clones.

NA	NA	TRBV28	TRBJ2-1	TGTGCCAGCAGCTCAGGGCAAGCGGGCATTAATGAGCAGTTCTTC	CASSSGQAGINEQFF
TRBD2	NA	TRBV4-2	TRBJ2-1	TGTGCCAGCAGCCAAGCTAGCGGGAGGGGCAATGAGCAGTTCTTC	CASSQASGRGNEQFF
NA	NA	TRBV7-2	TRBJ1-5	TGTGCCAGCAGCTTGAGACCGGTGGGGGATCAGCCCCAGCATTTT	CASSLRPVGDQPQHF
TRBD2	NA	TRBV11-2	TRBJ2-2	TGTGCCAGCAGCTTAGTAGTTCTAGCGGGAGTCACCGGGGAGCTGTTTTTT	CASSLVVLAGVTGELFF
NA	NA	TRBV6-5	TRBJ1-6	TGTGCCAGCAGTTACTTACAGGGAAATTCACCCCTCCACTTT	CASSYLQGNSPLHF
NA	NA	TRBV18	TRBJ1-4	TGTGCCAGCTCACGCCCCGCGGGAGGGCCCACTAATGAAAAACTGTTTTTT	CASSRPAGGPTNEKLFF
TRBD1	NA	TRBV5-1	TRBJ1-1	TGCGCCAGCAGCGCAGGACAGGGTCGGAGGGGGAACACTGAAGCTTTCTTT	CASSAGQGRRGNTEAFF
TRBD1	NA	TRBV7-9	TRBJ2-1	TGTGCCAGCAGCCCGCGGACAGGGGTCTCCAATGAGCAGTTCTTC	CASSPRTGVSNEQFF
TRBD2	once	TRBV7-9	TRBJ2-7	TGTGCCAGCAGCACGGGACTAGCGGGAACTACCTACGAGCAGTACTTC	CASSTGLAGTTYEQYF
NA	NA	TRBV15	TRBJ1-1	TGTGCCACCAGCAGAGAGGTACGGAACACTGAAGCTTTCTTT	CATSREVRNTEAFF
TRBD1	once	TRBV2	TRBJ2-7	TGTGCCAGCAGCGCGAAGTGGGGACAGGGCTACGAGCAGTACTTC	CASSAKWGQGYEQYF
NA	NA	TRBV7-2	TRBJ2-5	TGTGCCAGCAGCTTAGCGGGGGGTGGAGAGACCCAGTACTTC	CASSLAGGGETQYF
TRBD1	once	TRBV27	TRBJ2-7	TGTGCCAGCAGCCGAATACAGGGGTACGAGCAGTACTTC	CASSRIQGYEQYF
TRBD1	NA	TRBV28	TRBJ1-2	TGTGCCAGCAGTGTCAATGGTGGGACAGTAGGAGGCTACACCTTC	CASSVNGGTVGGYTF
NA	NA	TRBV5-1	TRBJ2-7	TGCGCCAGCAGCTTGCTTGACGGGACCTACGAGCAGTACTTC	CASSLLDGTYEQYF
TRBD2	NA	TRBV10-1	TRBJ2-2	TGCGCCAGCAAGCGGGAGCCCGACACCGGGGAGCTGTTTTTT	CASKREPDTGELFF
NA	NA	TRBV18	TRBJ2-7	TGTGCCAGCTCACCCAAAGGGGGTTCCCACGAGCAGTACTTC	CASSPKGGSHEQYF
NA	NA	TRBV5-1	TRBJ2-2	TGCGCCAGCAGCAGGGACACGACGAACACCGGGGAGCTGTTTTTT	CASSRDTTNTGELFF
NA	NA	TRBV6-5	TRBJ2-7	TGTGCCAGCAGTCCCCCCCAAACGGGAAAGTACGAGCAGTACTTC	CASSPPQTGKYEQYF
TRBD2	NA	TRBV5-4	TRBJ2-4	TGTGCCAGCAGCTTCGGCGGGAGCGGAGGAAACATTCAGTACTTC	CASSFGGSGGNIQYF
TRBD2	NA	TRBV4-2	TRBJ2-2	TGTGCCAGCAGCCAAGTAGACGGGAGGGCCACCGGGGAGCTGTTTTTT	CASSQVDGRATGELFF
NA	once	TRBV5-1	TRBJ1-4	TGCGCCAGCTCCGCAGGCAGGGAGAATGAAAAACTGTTTTTT	CASSAGRENEKLFF
NA	NA	TRBV30	TRBJ2-3	TGTGCCTGGAGTGTACGGCAGTTCGTCGGCACAGATACGCAGTATTTT	CAWSVRQFVGTDTQYF
TRBD2	NA	TRBV28	TRBJ2-1	TGTGCCAGCAGTTTTAGCGGGAGTGGCTACAATGAGCAGTTCTTC	CASSFSGSGYNEQFF
TRBD2	NA	TRBV7-9	TRBJ2-7	TGTGCCAGCAGCTTAGGACCCCCAGGGCTAGCGGGAGGGATTAACGAGCAGTACTTC	CASSLGPPGLAGGINEQYF
NA	once	TRBV9	TRBJ1-4	TGTGCCAGCAGCGTAAAGGAAGGGATAGGGGAAAAACTGTTTTTT	CASSVKEGIGEKLFF
NA	NA	TRBV6-5	TRBJ1-1	TGTGCCAGCAGTTCCCCACGGGAGAACACTGAAGCTTTCTTT	CASSSPRENTEAFF
NA	NA	TRBV11-2	TRBJ2-3	TGTGCCAGCAGTCCCACTACAGGTAGCACAGATACGCAGTATTTT	CASSPTTGSTDTQYF
TRBD1	NA	TRBV2	TRBJ1-2	TGTGCCAGCAGTGAACTGCGGACAGGGGTCTATGGCTACACCTTC	CASSELRTGVYGYTF
TRBD1	NA	TRBV7-2	TRBJ2-7	TGTGCCAGCAGCTCGACCGGGACAGGGCGAACCTACGAGCAGTACTTC	CASSSTGTGRTYEQYF
NA	few	TRBV6-6	TRBJ1-1	TGTGCCAGCAGTTCAAGGGCCCACAGCTCTGAAGCTTTCTTT	CASSSRAHSSEAFF
NA	NA	TRBV6-1	TRBJ2-7	TGTGCCAGCAGTGGACCGGGACCTCTAGAGGGGCAGTACTTC	CASSGPGPLEGQYF
TRBD2	few	TRBV4-1	TRBJ2-3	TGCGCCAGCAGCCGGACTAGCGGGAGGACAGATACGCAGTATTTT	CASSRTSGRTDTQYF
NA	NA	TRBV2	TRBJ2-3	TGTGCCAGCAGACCTTATCGCACAGATACGCAGTATTTT	CASRPYRTDTQYF
NA	NA	TRBV29-1	TRBJ2-1	TGCAGCGTTGTAGGGATTTTCAATGAGCAGTTCTTC	CSVVGIFNEQFF
TRBD1	once	TRBV7-8	TRBJ2-1	TGTGCCAGCAGCCCAAGACAGGGGGCTGAGATATATGAGCAGTTCTTC	CASSPRQGAEIYEQFF
NA	NA	TRBV5-6	TRBJ2-1	TGTGCCAGCAGCTTGACCAGTAGGCACAATGAGCAGTTCTTC	CASSLTSRHNEQFF
NA	NA	TRBV28	TRBJ2-5	TGTGCCGCCGATTCCCGGACGTCAGAGACCCAGTACTTC	CAADSRTSETQYF
NA	NA	TRBV1	TRBJ1-6	TGCACCAGCAGCCAAGTAACTAAGGGGAGCTCCTATAATTCACCCCTCCACTTT	CTSSQVTKGSSYNSPLHF
NA	NA	TRBV5-1	TRBJ2-2	TGCGCCAGCAGGGACGGCGCGAACACCGGGGAGCTGTTTTTT	CASRDGANTGELFF
TRBD2	NA	TRBV4-2	TRBJ2-1	TGTGCCAGCAGCCAAGTACTAGCGGGGGACAATGAGCAGTTCTTC	CASSQVLAGDNEQFF
NA	NA	TRBV11-2	TRBJ2-1	TGTGCCAGCAGATTAGCCGGGAGCTCCTACAATGAGCAGTTCTTC	CASRLAGSSYNEQFF
NA	NA	TRBV6-5	TRBJ2-7	TGTGCCAGCACCTTAGACGAGGGGTCCTACGAGCAGTACTTC	CASTLDEGSYEQYF
NA	NA	TRBV5-5	TRBJ2-7	TGTGCCAGCAGTTCATCTACAGGGTTTTTGTACGAGCAGTACTTC	CASSSSTGFLYEQYF
NA	NA	TRBV7-2	TRBJ2-7	TGTGCCAGCAGCTTCGGACCTTCATCCTACGAGCAGTACTTC	CASSFGPSSYEQYF
TRBD2	NA	TRBV19	TRBJ2-1	TGTGCCAGTAAACGGGAGGGCAGAGGTGAGCAGTTCTTC	CASKREGRGEQFF
NA	NA	TRBV7-9	TRBJ1-5	TGTGCCAGCAGCTTAGACCCCGTGGGGCCCCAGCATTTT	CASSLDPVGPQHF
TRBD1	NA	TRBV28	TRBJ2-6	TGTGCCAGCAGTCGGACAGGGGATGGGGCCAACGTCCTGACTTTC	CASSRTGDGANVLTF
NA	NA	TRBV18	TRBJ2-7	TGTGCCAGCTCAGCTCAATACGAGCAGTACTTC	CASSAQYEQYF
TRBD1	NA	TRBV7-3	TRBJ1-3	TGTGCCAGCAGCTCCACAGGGGACACCATATATTTT	CASSSTGDTIYF
NA	NA	TRBV7-3	TRBJ2-4	TGTGCCAGCAGCTTAACGGGCAGGGGCAAAAACATTCAGTACTTC	CASSLTGRGKNIQYF
TRBD2	NA	TRBV6-5	TRBJ2-7	TGTGCCAGCAGTTACGGGGGGACTAGCGGCTACGAGCAGTACTTC	CASSYGGTSGYEQYF
NA	NA	TRBV7-9	TRBJ2-3	TGTGCCAGCAGCTTAGCGAGCGGGTATAGCACAGATACGCAGTATTTT	CASSLASGYSTDTQYF
NA	few	TRBV7-9	TRBJ2-5	TGTGCCAGCAGCTTATCGCGGGTGACCCAAGAGACCCAGTACTTC	CASSLSRVTQETQYF
NA	NA	TRBV5-8	TRBJ1-5	TGTGCCAGCAGCACCCCGACAGGCAGCAATCAGCCCCAGCATTTT	CASSTPTGSNQPQHF
NA	NA	TRBV7-3	TRBJ2-7	TGTGCCAGCAGCTCCATACGATACAAACCTACCTACGAGCAGTACTTC	CASSSIRYKPTYEQYF
NA	NA	TRBV6-5	TRBJ2-7	TGTGCCAGCAGTTACAGCTCCTACGAGCAGTACTTC	CASSYSSYEQYF
TRBD1	NA	TRBV19	TRBJ2-2	TGTGCCAGTAGTATACTGGGACAGGGAAACACCGGGGAGCTGTTTTTT	CASSILGQGNTGELFF